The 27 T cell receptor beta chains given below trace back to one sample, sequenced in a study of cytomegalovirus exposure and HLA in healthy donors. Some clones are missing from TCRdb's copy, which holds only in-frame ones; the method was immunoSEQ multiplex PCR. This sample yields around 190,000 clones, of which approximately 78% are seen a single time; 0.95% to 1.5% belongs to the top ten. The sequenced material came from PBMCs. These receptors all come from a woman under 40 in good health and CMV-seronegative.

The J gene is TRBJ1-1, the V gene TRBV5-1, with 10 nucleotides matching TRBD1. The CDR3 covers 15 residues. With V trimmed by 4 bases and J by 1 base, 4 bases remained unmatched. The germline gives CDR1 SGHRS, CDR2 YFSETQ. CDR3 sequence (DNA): TGCGCCAGCAGCCAACGACAGGGGGCGAACACTGAAGCTTTCTTT. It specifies CASSQRQGANTEAFF.

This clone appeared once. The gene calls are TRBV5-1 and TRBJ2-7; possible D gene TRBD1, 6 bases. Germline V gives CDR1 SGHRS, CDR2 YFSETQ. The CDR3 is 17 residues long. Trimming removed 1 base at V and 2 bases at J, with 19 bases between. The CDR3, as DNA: TGCGCCAGCAGCTTGCTAAACGAGGGGGATCGGACCTACGAGCAGTACTTC. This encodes CASSLLNEGDRTYEQYF.

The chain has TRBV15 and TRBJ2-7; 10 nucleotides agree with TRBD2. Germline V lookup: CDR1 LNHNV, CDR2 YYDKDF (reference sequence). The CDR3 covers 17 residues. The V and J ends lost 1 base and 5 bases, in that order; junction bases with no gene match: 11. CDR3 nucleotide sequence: TGTGCCACCAGCAGAGTCAAGTCAGCGGGAGGGTTCGACGAGCAGTACTTC. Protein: CATSRVKSAGGFDEQYF.

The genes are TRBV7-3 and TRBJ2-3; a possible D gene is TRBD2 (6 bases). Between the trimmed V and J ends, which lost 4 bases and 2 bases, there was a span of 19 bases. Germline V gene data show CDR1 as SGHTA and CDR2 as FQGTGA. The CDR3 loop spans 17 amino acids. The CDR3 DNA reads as TGTGCCAGCAGCTCAGTGGGCTCGGGCGGGGACACAGATACGCAGTATTTT. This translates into CASSSVGSGGDTDTQYF.

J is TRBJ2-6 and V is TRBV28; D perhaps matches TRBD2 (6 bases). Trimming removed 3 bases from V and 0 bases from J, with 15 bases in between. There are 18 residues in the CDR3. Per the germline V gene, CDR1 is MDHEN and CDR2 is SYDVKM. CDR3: CASSFGGSLSSGANVLTF. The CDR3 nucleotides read TGTGCCAGCAGTTTCGGGGGATCCCTAAGCTCTGGGGCCAACGTCCTGACTTTC.

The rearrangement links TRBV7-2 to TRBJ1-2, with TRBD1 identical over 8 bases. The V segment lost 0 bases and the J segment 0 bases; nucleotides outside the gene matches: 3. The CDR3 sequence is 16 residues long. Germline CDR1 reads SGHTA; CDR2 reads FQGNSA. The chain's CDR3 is CASSLAQGVANYGYTF. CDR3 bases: TGTGCCAGCAGCTTAGCACAGGGGGTAGCTAACTATGGCTACACCTTC.

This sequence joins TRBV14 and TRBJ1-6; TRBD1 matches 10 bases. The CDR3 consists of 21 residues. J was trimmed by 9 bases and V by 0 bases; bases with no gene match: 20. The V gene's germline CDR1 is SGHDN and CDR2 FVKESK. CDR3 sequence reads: CASSQDYYTRPGQGFTSPLHF. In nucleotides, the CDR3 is TGTGCCAGCAGCCAAGATTACTACACAAGGCCGGGACAGGGGTTCACTTCACCCCTCCACTTT. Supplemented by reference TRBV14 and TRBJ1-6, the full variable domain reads EAGVTQFPSHSVIEKGQTVTLRCDPISGHDNLYWYRRVMGKEIKFLLHFVKESKQDESGMPNNRFLAERTGGTYSTLKVQPAELEDSGVYFCASSQDYYTRPGQGFTSPLHFGNGTRLTVT.

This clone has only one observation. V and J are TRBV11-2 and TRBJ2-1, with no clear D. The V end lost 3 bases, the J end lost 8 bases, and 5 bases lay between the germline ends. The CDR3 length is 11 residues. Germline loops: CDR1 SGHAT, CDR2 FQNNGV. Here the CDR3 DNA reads TGTGCCAGCAGCTTGGGCTATGAGCAGTTCTTC. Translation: CASSLGYEQFF. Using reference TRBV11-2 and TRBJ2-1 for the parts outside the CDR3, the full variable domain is EAGVAQSPRYKIIEKRQSVAFWCNPISGHATLYWYQQILGQGPKLLIQFQNNGVVDDSQLPKDRFSAERLKGVDSTLKIQPAKLEDSAVYLCASSLGYEQFFGPGTRLTVL.

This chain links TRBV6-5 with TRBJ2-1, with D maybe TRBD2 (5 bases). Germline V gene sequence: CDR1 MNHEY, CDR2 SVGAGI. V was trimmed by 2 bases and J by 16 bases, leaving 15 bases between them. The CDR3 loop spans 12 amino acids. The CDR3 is CASSYGPERTFF. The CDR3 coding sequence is TGTGCCAGCAGTTACGGGCCCGAGCGGACTTTCTTC.

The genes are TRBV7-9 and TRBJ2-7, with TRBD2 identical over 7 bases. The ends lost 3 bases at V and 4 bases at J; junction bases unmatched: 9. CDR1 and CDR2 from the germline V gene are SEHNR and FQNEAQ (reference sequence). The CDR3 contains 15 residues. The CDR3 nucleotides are TGTGCCAGCAGCTTGTCGGGCGGGAGTGGGTACGAGCAGTACTTC. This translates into CASSLSGGSGYEQYF.

CDR3 nucleotides: TGTGCCAGCAGCTTACACAGCAACAATCAGCCCCAGCATTTT. It encodes CASSLHSNNQPQHF. The J gene is TRBJ1-5, the V gene TRBV7-9; D unclear. The CDR3 totals 14 residues. In germline, CDR1 is SEHNR, CDR2 FQNEAQ (reference sequence). V was trimmed by 2 bases and J by 3 bases, leaving 8 bases between them.

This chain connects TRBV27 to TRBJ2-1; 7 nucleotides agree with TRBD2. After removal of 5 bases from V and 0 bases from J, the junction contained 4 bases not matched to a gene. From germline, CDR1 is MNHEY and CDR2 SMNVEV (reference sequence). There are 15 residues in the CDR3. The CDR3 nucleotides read TGTGCCAGCAGTCAGCGGGGACCCTCCTACAATGAGCAGTTCTTC. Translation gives CASSQRGPSYNEQFF.

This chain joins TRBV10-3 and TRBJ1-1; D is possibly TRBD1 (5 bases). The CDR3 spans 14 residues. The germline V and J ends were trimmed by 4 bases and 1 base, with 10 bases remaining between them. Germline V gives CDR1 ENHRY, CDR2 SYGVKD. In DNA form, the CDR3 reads TGTGCCATCAGTGCCCGGGGGGAGAACACTGAAGCTTTCTTT. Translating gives CAISARGENTEAFF.

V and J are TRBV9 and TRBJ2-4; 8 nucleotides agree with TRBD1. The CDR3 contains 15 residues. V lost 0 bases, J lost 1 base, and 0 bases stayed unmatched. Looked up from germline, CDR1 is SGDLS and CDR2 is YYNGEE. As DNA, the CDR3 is TGTGCCAGCAGCGTAGGGACAGGGGCCAAAAACATTCAGTACTTC. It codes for CASSVGTGAKNIQYF.

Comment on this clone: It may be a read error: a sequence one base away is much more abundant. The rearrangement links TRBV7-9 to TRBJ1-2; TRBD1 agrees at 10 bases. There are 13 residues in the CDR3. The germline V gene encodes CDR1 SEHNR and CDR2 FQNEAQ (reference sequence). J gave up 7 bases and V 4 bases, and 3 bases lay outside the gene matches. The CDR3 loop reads CASSSGTGVGYTF. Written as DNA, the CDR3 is TGTGCCAGCAGCTCCGGGACAGGGGTTGGCTACACCTTC.

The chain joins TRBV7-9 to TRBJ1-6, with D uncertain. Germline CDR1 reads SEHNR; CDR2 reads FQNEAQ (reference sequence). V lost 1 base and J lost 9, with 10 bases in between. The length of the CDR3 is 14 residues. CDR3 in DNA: TGTGCCAGCAGCTTAGTGGCAGGAGGTTCACCCCTCCACTTT. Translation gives CASSLVAGGSPLHF.

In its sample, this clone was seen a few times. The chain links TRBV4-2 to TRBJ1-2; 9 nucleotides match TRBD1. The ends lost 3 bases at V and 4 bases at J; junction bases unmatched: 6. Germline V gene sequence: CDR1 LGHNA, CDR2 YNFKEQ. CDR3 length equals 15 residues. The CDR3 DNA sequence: TGTGCCAGCAGCCAGAGGGACAGGGAGGCCTATGGCTACACCTTC. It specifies CASSQRDREAYGYTF.

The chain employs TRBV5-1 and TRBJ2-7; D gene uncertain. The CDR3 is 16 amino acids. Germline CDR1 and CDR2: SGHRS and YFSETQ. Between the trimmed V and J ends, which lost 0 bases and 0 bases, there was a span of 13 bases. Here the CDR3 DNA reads TGCGCCAGCAGCTTGGACCCCACGATGAGCTCCTACGAGCAGTACTTC. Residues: CASSLDPTMSSYEQYF.

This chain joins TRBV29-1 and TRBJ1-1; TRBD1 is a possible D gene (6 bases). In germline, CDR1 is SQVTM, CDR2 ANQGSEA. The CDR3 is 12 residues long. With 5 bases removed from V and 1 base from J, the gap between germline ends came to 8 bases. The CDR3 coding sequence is TGCAGCGTTCTACAGGGGAACACTGAAGCTTTCTTT. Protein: CSVLQGNTEAFF.

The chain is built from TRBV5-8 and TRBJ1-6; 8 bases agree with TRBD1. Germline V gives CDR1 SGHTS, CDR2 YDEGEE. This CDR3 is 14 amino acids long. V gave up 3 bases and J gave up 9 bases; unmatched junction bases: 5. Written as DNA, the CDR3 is TGTGCCAGCAGCTGGACAGGGAAGGGTTCACCCCTCCACTTT. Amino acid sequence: CASSWTGKGSPLHF.

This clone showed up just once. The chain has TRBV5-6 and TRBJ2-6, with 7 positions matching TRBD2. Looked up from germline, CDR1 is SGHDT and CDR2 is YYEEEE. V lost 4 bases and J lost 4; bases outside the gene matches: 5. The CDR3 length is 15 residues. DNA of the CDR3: TGTGCCAGCAGCCTGCGGGGGAACGGGGCCAACGTCCTGACTTTC. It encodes CASSLRGNGANVLTF.

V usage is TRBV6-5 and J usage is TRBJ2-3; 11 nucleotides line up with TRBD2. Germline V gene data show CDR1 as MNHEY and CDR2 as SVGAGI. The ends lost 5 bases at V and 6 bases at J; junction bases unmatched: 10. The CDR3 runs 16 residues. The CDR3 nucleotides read TGTGCCAGCAGTAACTGGGGACTAGCGGCGGGGGATACGCAGTATTTT. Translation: CASSNWGLAAGDTQYF.

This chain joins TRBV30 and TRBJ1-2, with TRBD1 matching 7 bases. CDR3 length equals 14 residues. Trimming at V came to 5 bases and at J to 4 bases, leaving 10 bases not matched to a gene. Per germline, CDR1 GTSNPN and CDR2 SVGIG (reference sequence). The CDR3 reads CAWGTGATAYGYTF. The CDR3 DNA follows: TGTGCCTGGGGAACAGGGGCCACCGCCTATGGCTACACCTTC.

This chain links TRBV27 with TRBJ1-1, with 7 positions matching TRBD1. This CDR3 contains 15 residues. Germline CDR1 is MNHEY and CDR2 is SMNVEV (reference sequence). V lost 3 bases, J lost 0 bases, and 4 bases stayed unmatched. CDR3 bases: TGTGCCAGCAGTTTCTTGGGACAGATGAACACTGAAGCTTTCTTT. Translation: CASSFLGQMNTEAFF.

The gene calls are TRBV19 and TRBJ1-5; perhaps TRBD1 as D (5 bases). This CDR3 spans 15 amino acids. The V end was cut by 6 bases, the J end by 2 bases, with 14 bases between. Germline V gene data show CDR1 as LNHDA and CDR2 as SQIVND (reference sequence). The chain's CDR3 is CASSLGGGGNQPQHF. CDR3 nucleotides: TGTGCCAGTAGCCTCGGCGGGGGGGGCAATCAGCCCCAGCATTTT.

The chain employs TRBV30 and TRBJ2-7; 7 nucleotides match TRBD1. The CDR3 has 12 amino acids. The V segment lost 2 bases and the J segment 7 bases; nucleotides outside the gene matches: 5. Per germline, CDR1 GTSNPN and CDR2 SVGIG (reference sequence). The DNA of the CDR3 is TGTGCCTGGAGTCCAGGGGGTGTGGAGCAGTACTTC. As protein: CAWSPGGVEQYF.

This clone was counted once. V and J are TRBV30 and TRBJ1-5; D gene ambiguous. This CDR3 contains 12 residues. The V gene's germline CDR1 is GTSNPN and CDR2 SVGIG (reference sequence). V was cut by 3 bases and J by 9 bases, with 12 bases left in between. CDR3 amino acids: CAWRTSAGPQHF. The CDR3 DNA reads TGTGCCTGGAGGACATCGGCCGGGCCCCAGCATTTT.